Listed here are 17 T cell receptor beta chains from one sample, sequenced in a study of blood T cell repertoires in COVID-19. Sequencing was performed with immunoSEQ multiplex PCR; in TCRdb, only in-frame clones are kept and a portion is missing. The sample consists of tens of thousands of clones, 80% to 90% of them appearing once. Sequenced input: PBMCs or T cells enriched from blood (not recorded which). These receptors were taken from a woman between 45 and 60 years old with acute COVID-19.

The CDR3 sequence is CASSKQGQGTEAFF. CDR3 nucleotides: TGTGCCAGCAGCAAACAGGGACAGGGCACTGAAGCTTTCTTT. The rearrangement uses TRBV14 and TRBJ1-1; 9 positions match TRBD1. CDR3 length: 14 residues. Trimming cost V 5 bases and J 4 bases; bases outside gene matches: 5. CDR1 SGHDN and CDR2 FVKESK come from the germline V gene.

V usage is TRBV10-3 and J usage is TRBJ1-4, with D perhaps matching TRBD1 (5 bases). V was pared by 4 bases and J by 3 bases, with 12 bases between. The CDR3 spans 15 residues. In germline, CDR1 is ENHRY, CDR2 SYGVKD. CDR3 loop: CAISVETGANEKLFF. CDR3 sequence (DNA): TGTGCCATCAGTGTGGAAACAGGAGCTAATGAAAAACTGTTTTTT.

The rearrangement links TRBV14 to TRBJ2-7, with 7 bases aligning to TRBD2. The CDR3 loop spans 16 amino acids. Germline CDR1 is SGHDN and CDR2 is FVKESK. Trimming cost V 0 bases and J 3 bases; bases outside gene matches: 8. The CDR3 loop reads CASSQDKPSGHYEQYF. CDR3 in DNA: TGTGCCAGCAGCCAAGATAAGCCTAGCGGCCACTACGAGCAGTACTTC.

This chain links TRBV7-2 with TRBJ1-1; D might be TRBD1 (5 bases). The CDR3 loop spans 14 amino acids. V was clipped by 1 base and J by 4 bases, with 10 bases between them. Looked up from germline, CDR1 is SGHTA and CDR2 is FQGNSA. As DNA, the CDR3 is TGTGCCAGCAGCTTAGTCGAGACAGCCACTGAAGCTTTCTTT. Translated: CASSLVETATEAFF.

This sequence joins TRBV5-1 and TRBJ2-6; TRBD1 aligns across 7 bases. Germline V gives CDR1 SGHRS, CDR2 YFSETQ. The ends lost 0 bases at V and 0 bases at J; junction bases unmatched: 6. There are 18 residues in the CDR3. This CDR3 reads CASSLVGTADSGANVLTF. CDR3 bases: TGCGCCAGCAGCTTGGTCGGGACAGCAGACTCTGGGGCCAACGTCCTGACTTTC.

The V and J genes are TRBV7-9 and TRBJ2-1, with no clear D. Germline V lookup: CDR1 SEHNR, CDR2 FQNEAQ (reference sequence). Trimming took off 1 base at V and 5 bases at J, with 6 bases between the two ends. The CDR3 spans 13 residues. The chain's CDR3 is CASSLVRDNEQFF. CDR3 bases: TGTGCCAGCAGCTTAGTACGGGACAATGAGCAGTTCTTC.

J is TRBJ2-7 and V is TRBV7-2; 7 bases fit TRBD1. Germline V lookup: CDR1 SGHTA, CDR2 FQGNSA. The V gene end was trimmed by 3 bases and the J gene end by 0 bases; junction bases not matched to a gene: 2. The CDR3 is 14 amino acids. CDR3 loop: CASSLGQSSYEQYF. In nucleotides, the CDR3 is TGTGCCAGCAGCTTGGGACAGAGCTCCTACGAGCAGTACTTC.

The gene calls are TRBV11-3 and TRBJ2-1; TRBD1 is a possible D gene (6 bases). The CDR3 sequence is 15 residues long. Germline V CDR1 and CDR2: SGHNT, YENEEA. Trimming stripped 8 bases from V and 7 bases from J, with 21 bases between. The CDR3 here is CASSDLKGVGNEQFF. Here the CDR3 DNA reads TGTGCCAGCTCGGATCTTAAGGGGGTTGGAAATGAGCAGTTCTTC. Variable domain in full (rest from reference TRBV11-3 and TRBJ2-1): EAGVVQSPRYKIIEKKQPVAFWCNPISGHNTLYWYLQNLGQGPELLIRYENEEAVDDSQLPKDRFSAERLKGVDSTLKIQPAELGDSAVYLCASSDLKGVGNEQFFGPGTRLTVL.

The CDR3 coding sequence is TGTGCCAGCAGGGGACTGAGGAGGACTGAAGCTTTCTTT. Translated: CASRGLRRTEAFF. The chain joins TRBV7-2 to TRBJ1-1, with D tentatively TRBD1 (5 bases). The CDR3 consists of 13 residues. Trimming pared 6 bases from V and 5 bases from J, leaving 13 bases between. The germline gives CDR1 SGHTA, CDR2 FQGNSA.

This clone showed up just once. The chain uses TRBV19 and TRBJ2-1; 10 positions match TRBD2. The V and J ends lost 10 bases and 8 bases, in that order; junction bases with no gene match: 14. This CDR3 spans 15 amino acids. Germline V lookup: CDR1 LNHDA, CDR2 SQIVND (reference sequence). CDR3 region: CATHESGRAVDEQFF. CDR3 DNA sequence: TGTGCCACCCATGAGAGCGGGAGGGCCGTAGATGAGCAGTTCTTC.

This rearrangement joins TRBV4-1 to TRBJ2-7; D is uncertain. The V and J ends lost 4 bases and 6 bases respectively, with 13 bases between them. The V gene's germline CDR1 is MGHRA and CDR2 YSYEKL. The CDR3 extends over 13 amino acids. CDR3 DNA sequence: TGCGCCAGCAGCCGGGCCTTAGGCCTCGAGCAGTACTTC. It codes for CASSRALGLEQYF.

The chain recombines TRBV6-5 with TRBJ1-2; 7 nucleotides agree with TRBD1. V trimming: 7 bases; J trimming: 2 bases; junction bases outside the gene matches: 4. The CDR3 runs 13 residues. CDR1 is MNHEY, CDR2 SVGAGI, per germline. CDR3 protein: CASKGQNNYGYTF. DNA for the CDR3: TGTGCCAGCAAGGGACAGAACAACTATGGCTACACCTTC.

J is TRBJ1-2 and V is TRBV18; D is perhaps TRBD1 (6 bases). The CDR3 loop spans 15 amino acids. CDR1 and CDR2 (germline): KGHSH, LQKENI. Trimming stripped 3 bases from V and 8 bases from J, with 19 bases between. The DNA for the CDR3 is TGTGCCAGCTCACCGCCGGGACAACGGTTGGAAGGCTACACCTTC. Protein: CASSPPGQRLEGYTF.

This clone was detected many times. This chain uses TRBV7-6 with TRBJ2-7, with D possibly TRBD2 on 5 matching bases. Per the germline V gene, CDR1 is SGHVS and CDR2 is FNYEAQ. Trimming pared 5 bases from V and 0 bases from J, leaving 14 bases between. This CDR3 is built from 15 residues. This CDR3 is CASSPRFGNSYEQYF. As DNA, the CDR3 is TGTGCCAGCAGCCCGCGTTTCGGGAACTCCTACGAGCAGTACTTC. Based on the CDR3 plus reference TRBV7-6 and TRBJ2-7, the full variable domain is GAGVSQSPRYKVTKRGQDVALRCDPISGHVSLYWYRQALGQGPEFLTYFNYEAQQDKSGLPNDRFSAERPEGSISTLTIQRTEQRDSAMYRCASSPRFGNSYEQYFGPGTRLTVT.

The chain has TRBV5-4 and TRBJ2-1, with TRBD2 matching 9 bases. The CDR3 is made up of 14 amino acids. V lost 7 bases and J lost 9; bases outside the gene matches: 11. Germline CDR1 SGHNT, CDR2 YYREEE (reference sequence). CDR3 bases: TGTGCCAGCCATCTAGGGACTAGCCTTCGTGAGCAGTTCTTC. It is translated as CASHLGTSLREQFF.

This chain links TRBV30 with TRBJ1-2; 8 bases agree with TRBD1. The V and J ends lost 2 bases and 2 bases, in that order; junction bases with no gene match: 7. From germline, CDR1 is GTSNPN and CDR2 SVGIG (reference sequence). CDR3 length: 15 amino acids. The CDR3 sequence: CAWSIGTGRNYGYTF. CDR3 DNA: TGTGCCTGGAGTATTGGGACAGGAAGAAACTATGGCTACACCTTC.

This clone came up once. This rearrangement joins TRBV3-1 (or the pseudogene TRBV3-2) to TRBJ2-7; TRBD1 agrees at 7 bases. V lost 4 bases and J lost 3; bases outside the gene matches: 3. The CDR3 covers 13 residues. The germline gives CDR1 LGHDT, CDR2 YNNKEL (reference sequence). The CDR3 loop is CASSRDRDYEQYF. In nucleotides, the CDR3 is TGTGCCAGCAGCCGGGACAGAGACTACGAGCAGTACTTC.